This T cell receptor (beta chain) is from a study of blood T cell repertoires in COVID-19. Study at large: Both acute and convalescent COVID-19 samples were obtained from the United States, Italy and Spain. T cells, B-cell-depleted T cells, or PBMCs provided the cDNA or gDNA that served as material.

The CDR3 has 16 residues. Germline V gene data show CDR1 as SGDLS and CDR2 as YYNGEE. V was shortened by 4 bases and J by 5 bases, with 19 bases between the two germline ends. Authors' data handling: Amplifying reference gene primers gave estimates of nucleated cell counts. Here immunoSEQ multiplex PCR was the method, and the copy in TCRdb shows in-frame clones only, minus some. V and J calls and clone size are those listed in that table; D and trimming were worked out from the DNA. The table records 35,000 to 45,000 clones, 75% to 90% of them present only once. This TCR derives from a man in his sixties with acute or convalescent COVID-19. This chain links TRBV9 with TRBJ2-1; D is possibly TRBD2 (6 bases). The sample consisted of peripheral blood. The CDR3: CASSLTLAANNNEQFF. CDR3 bases: TGTGCCAGCAGCCTCACCTTAGCGGCGAATAACAATGAGCAGTTCTTC. The variable domain in full, with the rest retrieved from reference TRBV9 and TRBJ2-1, is DSGVTQTPKHLITATGQRVTLRCSPRSGDLSVYWYQQSLDQGLQFLIQYYNGEERAKGNILERFSAQQFPDLHSELNLSSLELGDSALYFCASSLTLAANNNEQFFGPGTRLTVL.